What follows is one T cell receptor (beta chain) and its context. Its target is not known. The data belong to a study of PD-1 blockade in classical Hodgkin lymphoma. Every patient relapsed after autologous stem cell transplantation, and brentuximab vedotin exposure varied. The method was immunoSEQ multiplex PCR; TCRdb's version includes in-frame clones alone and lacks a portion of them. This sample has around 13,000 clones; 82% occur once, and the top ten carry about 4.4%. Germline lookup yields CDR1 SGHTA and CDR2 FQGNSA. V lost 5 bases and J lost 4, with 11 bases in between. The CDR3 loop spans 13 amino acids. Study conclusions and caveats: Reported baseline diversity: healthy donors highest, relapsed/refractory patients lowest. The study found complete responders had baseline diversity similar to newly diagnosed patients.

The sequence came from a human donor with classical Hodgkin lymphoma. The sample was peripheral blood mononuclear cells (PBMCs), taken at baseline. The chain links TRBV7-2 to TRBJ2-5, with D unclear. The chain's CDR3 is CASSPWTRETQYF. CDR3 bases: TGTGCCAGCAGCCCTTGGACGAGAGAGACCCAGTACTTC.